The 23 T cell receptor beta chains below all came from one sample that was sequenced in a study of Graves' ophthalmopathy and Graves' hyperthyroidism. Investigators amplified TCR beta CDR3 regions from RNA transcripts. The first-round RT-PCR employed HTBI primers together with the Qiagen OneStep RT-PCR kit. A multiplex PCR was then performed as the second round. TCRdb itself ran the multiplex PCR reads through MiXCR, one entry per CDR3 protein. This table has hundreds of thousands of distinct CDR3 sequences, over 20% appearing once. What was sequenced was peripheral blood. The receptors shown here come from a woman under 30 with stable Graves' hyperthyroidism. Some clones in this sample may be carry-over from other donors' samples.

This clonotype was seen ten or more times. The chain is built from TRBV6-1 and TRBJ2-7, with D perhaps given as TRBD1 or TRBD2 (6 bases each). The germline gives CDR1 MNHNS, CDR2 SASEGT. The V end lost 7 bases, the J end lost 6 bases, and 19 bases lay between the germline ends. The length of the CDR3 is 14 residues. The CDR3 coding sequence is TGTGCCAGCATGAGGGGGGACTCCGTCGCCGAGCAGTACTTC. Protein product: CASMRGDSVAEQYF.

This clonotype was observed many times. Here the CDR3 DNA reads TGCAGTGCTCCCCCGGGACCCCTCCACTTT. Amino acids: CSAPPGPLHF. This chain uses TRBV20-1 with TRBJ1-6; D ambiguous. CDR1 and CDR2 from the germline V gene are DFQATT and SNEGSKA (reference sequence). This CDR3 spans 10 amino acids. The V and J ends lost 5 bases and 12 bases respectively, with 8 bases between them.

This chain joins TRBV3-1 and TRBJ2-2; no clear D. V was trimmed by 2 bases and J by 8 bases, leaving 9 bases between them. CDR3 size: 13 residues. Germline lookup yields CDR1 LGHDT and CDR2 YNNKEL (reference sequence). CDR3 sequence reads: CASSQTLMGELFF. The CDR3 DNA reads as TGTGCCAGCAGCCAAACTTTGATGGGGGAGCTGTTTTTT.

This clonotype came up a few times. The V gene is TRBV7-3, the J gene TRBJ2-2; possible D gene TRBD1, 6 bases. Germline V gene sequence: CDR1 SGHTA, CDR2 FQGTGA. V was shortened by 0 bases and J by 5 bases, with 13 bases between the two germline ends. This CDR3 region has 16 residues. CDR3 sequence (DNA): TGTGCCAGCAGCTTAACGGGGGCGGACCCTACCGGGGAGCTGTTTTTT. Amino acids: CASSLTGADPTGELFF.

This clonotype was observed many times. The genes are TRBV6-2 or TRBV6-3 and TRBJ1-1; no firm D call. The CDR3 sequence is 12 residues long. V was cut by 8 bases and J by 6 bases, with 13 bases left in between. Germline V gene lookup returns CDR1 MNHEY and CDR2 SVGEGT. The CDR3: CASGWGLAEAFF. DNA of the CDR3: TGTGCCAGCGGCTGGGGATTAGCTGAAGCTTTCTTT.

Worth noting for this clonotype: A read error may explain this, as a much larger clone is one base away. Here the CDR3 omits its conserved ending phenylalanine or tryptophan, so a read error is the likely source. The chain uses TRBV19 and TRBJ2-7, with D uncertain. This CDR3 region has 15 residues. V lost 3 bases, J lost 3 bases, and 15 bases lay in between. CDR1 is LNHDA, CDR2 SQIVND, per germline (reference sequence). The CDR3 here is CASSISPFGLYEQYY. The CDR3 DNA is TGTGCCAGTAGTATCAGTCCTTTTGGCCTCTACGAGCAGTACTAC.

This clonotype came up a few times. The chain is built from TRBV6-2 or TRBV6-3 and TRBJ2-7; tentatively, D is TRBD1 (6 bases). Trimming shortened V by 10 bases and J by 1 base, and 17 bases separated the two germline ends. The CDR3 consists of 14 residues. Germline lookup yields CDR1 MNHEY and CDR2 SVGEGT. This chain's CDR3 is CATSLQGSSYEQYF. CDR3 coding DNA: TGTGCCACCTCCCTTCAGGGGTCATCCTACGAGCAGTACTTC.

The V call is TRBV2, the J call TRBJ2-4, with a possible D match to TRBD2 (7 bases). Trimming took 9 bases from V and 1 from J, leaving 13 bases between them. Germline V gene sequence: CDR1 SNHLY, CDR2 FYNNEI. This CDR3 comprises 14 residues. The CDR3 coding sequence is TGTGCCAGGATCAGGGGAGGGGCCAAAAACATTCAGTACTTC. This encodes CARIRGGAKNIQYF. The whole variable domain, filled in from reference TRBV2 and TRBJ2-4, reads EPEVTQTPSHQVTQMGQEVILRCVPISNHLYFYWYRQILGQKVEFLVSFYNNEISEKSEIFDDQFSVERPDGSNFTLKIRSTKLEDSAMYFCARIRGGAKNIQYFGAGTRLSVL.

The chain uses TRBV24-1 and TRBJ1-5; a possible D gene is TRBD1 (5 bases). V was shortened by 8 bases and J by 10 bases, with 17 bases between the two germline ends. The CDR3 consists of 13 residues. Germline V lookup: CDR1 KGHDR, CDR2 SFDVKD. The CDR3 region is CATKSRRRGPQHF. In DNA form, the CDR3 reads TGTGCCACCAAGTCCCGCAGGAGGGGACCCCAGCATTTT.

The sample holds many counts of this clonotype. The chain links TRBV28 to TRBJ1-2; D is unclear. The V gene's germline CDR1 is MDHEN and CDR2 SYDVKM. The CDR3 totals 12 residues. The ends were cut back, 6 bases at V and 8 bases at J, with 13 bases in the middle. CDR3 nucleotide sequence: TGTGCCAGCAGCCGCGATAACCGGGGCTACACCTTC. Its protein is CASSRDNRGYTF.

This clonotype was counted ten times or more. The chain couples TRBV7-9 to TRBJ2-5; D is perhaps TRBD1 (6 bases). Trimming took off 5 bases at V and 5 bases at J, with 15 bases between the two ends. Looked up from germline, CDR1 is SEHNR and CDR2 is FQNEAQ (reference sequence). This CDR3 region has 14 residues. The CDR3 DNA is TGTGCCAGCAGCCCCCAGGGGTTAGGGGAGACCCAGTACTTC. It encodes CASSPQGLGETQYF.

The genes are TRBV2 and TRBJ1-6; TRBD1 matches at 7 bases. The trim removed 8 bases at V and 9 bases at J, leaving 10 bases unmatched. The CDR3 totals 14 residues. CDR1 SNHLY and CDR2 FYNNEI come from the germline V gene. As DNA, the CDR3 is TGTGCCAGCCTCCGTTTAGGGGGCGGTTCACCCCTCCACTTT. Amino acids: CASLRLGGGSPLHF.

The chain joins TRBV7-3 to TRBJ2-5; a weak D match, TRBD2 (7 bases). The CDR3 totals 15 residues. CDR1 is SGHTA and CDR2 is FQGTGA in the germline V gene. Trimming cost V 0 bases and J 5 bases, with 13 bases left between them. For the CDR3, the DNA is TGTGCCAGCAGCTTAACGGGCGGGGGCGCGGAGACCCAGTACTTC. It yields the protein CASSLTGGGAETQYF. The full variable domain, completed using reference TRBV7-3 and TRBJ2-5, is GAGVSQTPSNKVTEKGKYVELRCDPISGHTALYWYRQSLGQGPEFLIYFQGTGAADDSGLPNDRFFAVRPEGSVSTLKIQRTERGDSAVYLCASSLTGGGAETQYFGPGTRLLVL.

In its sample, this clonotype was seen many times. The chain links TRBV7-3 to TRBJ2-2, with TRBD2 matching over 10 bases. The germline gives CDR1 SGHTA, CDR2 FQGTGA. CDR3 length: 18 amino acids. The V segment lost 2 bases and the J segment 4 bases; nucleotides outside the gene matches: 10. The CDR3 loop is CASSLFPAGGRSTGELFF. The CDR3 DNA reads as TGTGCCAGCAGCTTATTTCCAGCGGGAGGGCGAAGCACCGGGGAGCTGTTTTTT.

This sequence joins TRBV9 and TRBJ1-5; TRBD1 matches 9 bases. Germline CDR1 reads SGDLS; CDR2 reads YYNGEE. The CDR3 consists of 15 residues. Losses at the gene ends were 4 bases for V and 6 bases for J; bases not matched to a gene: 8. The DNA of the CDR3 is TGTGCCAGCAGCCCAGGACAGGGGATCGCTCAGCCCCAGCATTTT. Translating gives CASSPGQGIAQPQHF. Full variable domain (outside the CDR3, taken from reference TRBV9 and TRBJ1-5): DSGVTQTPKHLITATGQRVTLRCSPRSGDLSVYWYQQSLDQGLQFLIQYYNGEERAKGNILERFSAQQFPDLHSELNLSSLELGDSALYFCASSPGQGIAQPQHFGDGTRLSIL.

This clonotype was seen repeatedly, ten times or more. The chain has TRBV28 and TRBJ1-6; no reliable D call. This CDR3 contains 12 residues. From germline, CDR1 is MDHEN and CDR2 SYDVKM. Trimming took off 5 bases at V and 7 bases at J, with 6 bases between the two ends. The CDR3 protein is CASSILNSPLHF. The CDR3 nucleotides are TGTGCCAGCAGTATTTTAAATTCACCCCTCCACTTT.

This clonotype was detected many times. The gene calls are TRBV28 and TRBJ2-6; unclear D gene. The germline CDR1 and CDR2 sequences are MDHEN and SYDVKM. V lost 6 bases, J lost 0 bases, and 9 bases lay in between. The CDR3 loop spans 15 amino acids. CDR3: CASSPMVSGANVLTF. Here the CDR3 DNA reads TGTGCCAGCAGCCCGATGGTCTCTGGGGCCAACGTCCTGACTTTC.

This clonotype was seen repeatedly, ten times or more. The gene calls are TRBV2 and TRBJ2-7; a possible D gene is TRBD2 (6 bases). Trimming cost V 4 bases and J 4 bases, with 14 bases left between them. The CDR3 sequence is 14 residues long. CDR1 is SNHLY, CDR2 FYNNEI, per germline. CDR3 loop: CASSGDSRPYEQYF. CDR3 sequence (DNA): TGTGCCAGCAGTGGGGACTCCCGTCCTTACGAGCAGTACTTC.

This clonotype was recorded a few times. The genes are TRBV15 and TRBJ2-2; D tentatively reads TRBD1 or TRBD2 (6 bases each). Germline V lookup: CDR1 LNHNV, CDR2 YYDKDF (reference sequence). CDR3 length equals 16 residues. V lost 7 bases and J 1 base, leaving 16 bases between the germline ends. CDR3 residues: CATISDGGGNTGELFF. CDR3 coding DNA: TGTGCCACCATCTCCGACGGAGGGGGGAACACCGGGGAGCTGTTTTTT. Complete variable domain (other parts from reference TRBV15 and TRBJ2-2): DAMVIQNPRYQVTQFGKPVTLSCSQTLNHNVMYWYQQKSSQAPKLLFHYYDKDFNNEADTPDNFQSRRPNTSFCFLDIRSPGLGDTAMYLCATISDGGGNTGELFFGEGSRLTVL.

This clonotype has ten or more counts. V usage is TRBV6-5 and J usage is TRBJ1-1; the match to TRBD1 covers 8 bases. The V and J ends lost 7 bases and 7 bases, in that order; junction bases with no gene match: 5. The CDR3 is 12 amino acids. Germline loops: CDR1 MNHEY, CDR2 SVGAGI. As DNA, the CDR3 is TGTGCCAGCACCGCTACAGGGGGTGAAGCTTTCTTT. Residues: CASTATGGEAFF.

The chain recombines TRBV12-3 or TRBV12-4 with TRBJ2-2, with D maybe TRBD1 (5 bases). Deletions cut 2 bases from V and 4 bases from J, with 20 bases between. The CDR3 extends over 18 amino acids. As DNA, the CDR3 is TGTGCCAGCAGTTTACGAAAGGGGTTCCCTAGGGTCACCGGGGAGCTGTTTTTT. It encodes CASSLRKGFPRVTGELFF.

This clonotype was counted at least ten times. The CDR3 loop is CSARRTGLTVDTQYF. The CDR3 coding sequence is TGCAGTGCTAGAAGGACAGGACTAACGGTAGATACGCAGTATTTT. The rearrangement joins TRBV20-1 to TRBJ2-3, with TRBD1 as a possible D gene (7 bases). CDR1 and CDR2 (germline): DFQATT, SNEGSKA (reference sequence). The CDR3 runs to 15 residues. Trimming left V 2 bases short and J 5 bases short, with 17 bases between.

CDR3 sequence (DNA): TGTGCCAGCAGCTCTAGCGGGGAAGCCCATTACGAGCAGTACTTC. Its translation: CASSSSGEAHYEQYF. The rearrangement joins TRBV13 to TRBJ2-7; TRBD2 matches 9 bases. CDR3 length equals 15 residues. Germline trimming cut 4 bases from V and 4 bases from J; bases unmatched to any gene: 8. Germline CDR1 is PRHDT and CDR2 is FYEKMQ (reference sequence).